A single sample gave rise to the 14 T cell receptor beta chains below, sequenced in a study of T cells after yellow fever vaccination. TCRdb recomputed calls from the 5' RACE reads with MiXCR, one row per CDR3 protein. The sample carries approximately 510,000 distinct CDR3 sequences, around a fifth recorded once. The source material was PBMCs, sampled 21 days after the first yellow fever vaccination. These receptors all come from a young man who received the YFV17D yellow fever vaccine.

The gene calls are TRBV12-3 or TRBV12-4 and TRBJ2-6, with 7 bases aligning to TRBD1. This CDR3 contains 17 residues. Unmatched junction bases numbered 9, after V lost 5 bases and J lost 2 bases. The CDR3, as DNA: TGTGCCAGCAGTACAACGACAGGGATTGCTGGGGCCAACGTCCTGACTTTC. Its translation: CASSTTTGIAGANVLTF.

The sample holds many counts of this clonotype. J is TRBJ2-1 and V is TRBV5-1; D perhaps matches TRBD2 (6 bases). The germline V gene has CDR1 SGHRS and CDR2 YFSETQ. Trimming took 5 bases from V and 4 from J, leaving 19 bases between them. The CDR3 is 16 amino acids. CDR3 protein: CASRRFSEGLYNEQFF. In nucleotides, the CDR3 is TGCGCCAGCAGAAGGTTTTCGGAGGGGTTGTACAATGAGCAGTTCTTC.

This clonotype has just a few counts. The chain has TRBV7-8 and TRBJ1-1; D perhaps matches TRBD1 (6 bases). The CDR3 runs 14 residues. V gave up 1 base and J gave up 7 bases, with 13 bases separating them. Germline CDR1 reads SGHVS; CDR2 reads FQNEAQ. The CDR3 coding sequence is TGTGCCAGCAGCTTAGACAACAGGGCGGGTGAAGCTTTCTTT. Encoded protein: CASSLDNRAGEAFF.

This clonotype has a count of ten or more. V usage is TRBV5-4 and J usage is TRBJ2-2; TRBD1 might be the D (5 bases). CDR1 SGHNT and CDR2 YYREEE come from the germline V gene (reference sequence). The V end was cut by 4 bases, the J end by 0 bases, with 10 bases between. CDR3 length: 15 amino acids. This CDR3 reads CASSPRATNTGELFF. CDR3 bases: TGTGCCAGCAGCCCCAGGGCGACGAACACCGGGGAGCTGTTTTTT. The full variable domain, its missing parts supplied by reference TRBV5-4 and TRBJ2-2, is ETGVTQSPTHLIKTRGQQVTLRCSSQSGHNTVSWYQQALGQGPQFIFQYYREEENGRGNFPPRFSGLQFPNYSSELNVNALELDDSALYLCASSPRATNTGELFFGEGSRLTVL.

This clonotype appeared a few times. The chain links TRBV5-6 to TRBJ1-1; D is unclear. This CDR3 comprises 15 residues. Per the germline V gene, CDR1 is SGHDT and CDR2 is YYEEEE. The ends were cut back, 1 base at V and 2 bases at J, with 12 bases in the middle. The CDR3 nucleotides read TGTGCCAGCAGCTTGCCGCCAGCACCCAACACTGAAGCTTTCTTT. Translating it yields CASSLPPAPNTEAFF.

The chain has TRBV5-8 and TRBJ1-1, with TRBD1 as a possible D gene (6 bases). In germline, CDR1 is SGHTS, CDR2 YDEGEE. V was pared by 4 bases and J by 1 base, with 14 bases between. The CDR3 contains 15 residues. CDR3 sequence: CASSPIRGENTEAFF. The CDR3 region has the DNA TGTGCCAGCAGCCCCATTAGGGGGGAGAACACTGAAGCTTTCTTT.

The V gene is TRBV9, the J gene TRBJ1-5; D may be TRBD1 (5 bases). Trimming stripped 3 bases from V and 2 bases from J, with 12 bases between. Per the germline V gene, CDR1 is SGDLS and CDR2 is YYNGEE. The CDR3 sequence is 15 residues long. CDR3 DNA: TGTGCCAGCAGCGCCCCAGGGAGCGGCAATCAGCCCCAGCATTTT. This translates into CASSAPGSGNQPQHF.

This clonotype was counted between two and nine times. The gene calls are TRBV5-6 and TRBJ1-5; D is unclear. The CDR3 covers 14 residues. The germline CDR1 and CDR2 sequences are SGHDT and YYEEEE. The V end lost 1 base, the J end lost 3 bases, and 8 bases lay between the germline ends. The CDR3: CASSLPGFNQPQHF. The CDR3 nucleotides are TGTGCCAGCAGCTTGCCCGGATTCAATCAGCCCCAGCATTTT.

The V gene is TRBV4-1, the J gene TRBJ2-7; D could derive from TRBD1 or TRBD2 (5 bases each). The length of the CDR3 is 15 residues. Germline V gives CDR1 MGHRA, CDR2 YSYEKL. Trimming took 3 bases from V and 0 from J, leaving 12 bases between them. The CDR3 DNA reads TGCGCCAGCAGCCAGACCAGGGAGAGCTCCTACGAGCAGTACGTC. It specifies CASSQTRESSYEQYV.

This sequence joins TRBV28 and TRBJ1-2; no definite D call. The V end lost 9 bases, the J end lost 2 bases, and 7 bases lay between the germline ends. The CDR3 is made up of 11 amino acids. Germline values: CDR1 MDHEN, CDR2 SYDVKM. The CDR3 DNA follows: TGTGCCAGTGCGGCCAACTATGGCTACACCTTC. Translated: CASAANYGYTF.

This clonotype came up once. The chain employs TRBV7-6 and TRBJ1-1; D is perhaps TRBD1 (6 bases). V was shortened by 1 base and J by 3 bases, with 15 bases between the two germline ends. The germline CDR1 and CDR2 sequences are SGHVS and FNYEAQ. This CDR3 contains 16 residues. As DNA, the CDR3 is TGTGCCAGCAGCTTAGTATCGGGGGGCCGGTACACTGAAGCTTTCTTT. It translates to CASSLVSGGRYTEAFF.

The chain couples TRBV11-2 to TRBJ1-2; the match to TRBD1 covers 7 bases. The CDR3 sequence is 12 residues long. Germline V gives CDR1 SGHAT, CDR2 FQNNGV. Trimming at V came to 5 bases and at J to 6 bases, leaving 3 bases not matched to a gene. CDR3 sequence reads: CASSHTGDGYTF. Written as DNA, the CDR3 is TGTGCCAGCAGCCATACAGGGGATGGCTACACCTTC.

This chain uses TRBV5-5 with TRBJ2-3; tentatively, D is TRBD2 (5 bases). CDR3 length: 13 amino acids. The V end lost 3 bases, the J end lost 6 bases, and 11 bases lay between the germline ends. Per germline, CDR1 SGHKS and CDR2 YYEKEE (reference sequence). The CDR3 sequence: CASSWVRGDTQYF. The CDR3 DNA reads TGTGCCAGCAGCTGGGTCCGGGGTGATACGCAGTATTTT.

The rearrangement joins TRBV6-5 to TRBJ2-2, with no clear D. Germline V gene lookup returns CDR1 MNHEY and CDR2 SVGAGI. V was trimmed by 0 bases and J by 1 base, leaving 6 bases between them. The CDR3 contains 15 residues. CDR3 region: CASSYSHKNTGELFF. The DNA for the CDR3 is TGTGCCAGCAGTTACTCGCACAAGAACACCGGGGAGCTGTTTTTT.